These 7 T cell receptor beta chains originate from one sample sequenced in a study of glioma-infiltrating T cells after dendritic cell vaccination. Clones were read by immunoSEQ multiplex PCR, and TCRdb kept only the in-frame ones, dropping some. Of about 82,000 clones listed, about 87% are singletons. The input for sequencing was blood, taken before dendritic cell vaccination. Receptors originate from a human donor with glioblastoma.

V and J are TRBV5-1 and TRBJ2-1; the match to TRBD1 covers 8 bases. Germline CDR1 is SGHRS and CDR2 is YFSETQ. V trimming: 0 bases; J trimming: 8 bases; junction bases outside the gene matches: 13. There are 17 residues in the CDR3. The CDR3 sequence is CASSLGFDRGMGDEQFF. Written as DNA, the CDR3 is TGCGCCAGCAGCTTGGGCTTCGACAGGGGAATGGGGGATGAGCAGTTCTTC.

CDR3 DNA: TGCGCCAGCGTGGAGGGCCTCGCCGGGGAGCTGTTTTTT. It encodes CASVEGLAGELFF. The chain combines TRBV10-2 with TRBJ2-2; TRBD2 is a possible D gene (6 bases). Trimming cost V 8 bases and J 6 bases, with 13 bases left between them. Germline V gene lookup returns CDR1 WSHSY and CDR2 SAAADI. This CDR3 contains 13 residues.

V and J are TRBV9 and TRBJ1-3; D is undetermined. Germline-derived CDR1 and CDR2 are SGDLS and YYNGEE. Between the trimmed V and J ends, which lost 0 bases and 0 bases, there was a span of 19 bases. The CDR3 runs 19 residues. As DNA, the CDR3 is TGTGCCAGCAGCGTAGCTCCGGGTCCTGCTACGAGCTCTGGAAACACCATATATTTT. It codes for CASSVAPGPATSSGNTIYF.

This chain connects TRBV6-1 to TRBJ1-3, with no clear D. The CDR3 consists of 14 residues. Germline V gene lookup returns CDR1 MNHNS and CDR2 SASEGT. Trimming removed 6 bases from V and 3 bases from J, with 12 bases in between. CDR3 bases: TGTGCCAGCAGCGACTGGCCTCGTGGAAACACCATATATTTT. As protein: CASSDWPRGNTIYF.

This clone came up once. The genes are TRBV5-1 and TRBJ2-5; a possible D gene is TRBD2 (5 bases). The germline CDR1 and CDR2 sequences are SGHRS and YFSETQ. The CDR3 spans 15 residues. V was shortened by 0 bases and J by 5 bases, with 14 bases between the two germline ends. Written as DNA, the CDR3 is TGCGCCAGCAGCTTGGCCCGGACTCCCCGGGAGACCCAGTACTTC. It specifies CASSLARTPRETQYF.

The rearrangement uses TRBV28 and TRBJ1-2; 9 nucleotides line up with TRBD1. Germline lookup yields CDR1 MDHEN and CDR2 SYDVKM. The CDR3 loop spans 14 amino acids. V lost 4 bases and J lost 7; bases outside the gene matches: 7. CDR3 in DNA: TGTGCCAGCAGTTCCCCGGGACAGGGTGGTGGCTACACCTTC. Translation gives CASSSPGQGGGYTF.

V usage is TRBV25-1 and J usage is TRBJ2-5; the D is unclear. V gave up 3 bases and J gave up 1 base, with 9 bases separating them. This CDR3 has 14 residues. Germline CDR1 is MGHDK and CDR2 is SYGVNS. The CDR3: CASSDQAIQETQYF. DNA for the CDR3: TGTGCCAGCAGTGACCAGGCGATCCAAGAGACCCAGTACTTC.